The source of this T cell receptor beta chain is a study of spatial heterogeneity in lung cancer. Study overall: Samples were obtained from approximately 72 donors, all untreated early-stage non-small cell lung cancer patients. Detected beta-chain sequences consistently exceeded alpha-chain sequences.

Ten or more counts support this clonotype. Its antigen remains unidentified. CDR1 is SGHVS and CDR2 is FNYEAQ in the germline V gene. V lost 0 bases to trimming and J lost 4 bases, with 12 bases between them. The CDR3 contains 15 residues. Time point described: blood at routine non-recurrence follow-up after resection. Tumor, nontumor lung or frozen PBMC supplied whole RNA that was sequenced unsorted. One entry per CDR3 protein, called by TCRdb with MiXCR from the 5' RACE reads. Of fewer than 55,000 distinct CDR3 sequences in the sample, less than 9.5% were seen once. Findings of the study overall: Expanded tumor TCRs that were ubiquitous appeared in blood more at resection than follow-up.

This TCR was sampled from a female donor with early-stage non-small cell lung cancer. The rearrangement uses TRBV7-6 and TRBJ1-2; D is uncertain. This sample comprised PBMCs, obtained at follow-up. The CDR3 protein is CASSLARRGAYGYTF. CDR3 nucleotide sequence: TGTGCCAGCAGCTTAGCCCGGCGGGGTGCCTATGGCTACACCTTC.